The 31 T cell receptor beta chains below come from one sample, sequenced in a study of early T cells in non-severe SARS-CoV-2 infection. TCRdb itself ran the 5' RACE reads through MiXCR, one entry per CDR3 protein. The profile covers 35,000 to 50,000 distinct CDR3 sequences, with 5.5% to 6.5% appearing a single time and 9.5% to 15% taken by the ten largest. Sequencing was carried out using whole blood. These receptors originate from an adult who was a healthcare worker with PCR-confirmed SARS-CoV-2 infection or an uninfected control (not recorded which).

This clonotype was observed at least ten times. The chain has TRBV6-6 and TRBJ1-1; TRBD1 is a possible D gene (6 bases). V dropped 7 bases and J dropped 0 bases, with 18 bases sitting between them. The CDR3 is 16 amino acids. Germline lookup yields CDR1 MNHNY and CDR2 SVGAGI (reference sequence). CDR3 region: CASTTARGIVNTEAFF. CDR3 coding DNA: TGTGCCAGCACCACAGCCAGGGGTATCGTGAACACTGAAGCTTTCTTT.

The chain has TRBV5-1 and TRBJ1-6; 8 bases align to TRBD1. Looked up from germline, CDR1 is SGHRS and CDR2 is YFSETQ. There are 15 residues in the CDR3. Trimming removed 3 bases from V and 6 bases from J; junction bases left unmatched: 5. CDR3 sequence reads: CASSSQGASNSPLHF. Written as DNA, the CDR3 is TGCGCCAGCAGCTCCCAGGGGGCGAGTAATTCACCCCTCCACTTT. The full variable domain, with the rest looked up from reference TRBV5-1 and TRBJ1-6, is KAGVTQTPRYLIKTRGQQVTLSCSPISGHRSVSWYQQTPGQGLQFLFEYFSETQRNKGNFPGRFSGRQFSNSRSEMNVSTLELGDSALYLCASSSQGASNSPLHFGNGTRLTVT.

This clonotype rates as medium-sized. V gene TRBV7-2 combines with J gene TRBJ1-2; D is ambiguous. Germline CDR1 is SGHTA and CDR2 is FQGNSA. The CDR3 totals 13 residues. The V end lost 5 bases, the J end lost 3 bases, and 10 bases lay between the germline ends. CDR3 sequence reads: CASSEPPDYGYTF. CDR3 DNA sequence: TGTGCCAGCAGCGAGCCTCCTGACTATGGCTACACCTTC.

This chain uses TRBV3-1 with TRBJ2-7, with D tentatively TRBD1 (6 bases). Per germline, CDR1 LGHDT and CDR2 YNNKEL (reference sequence). V lost 4 bases and J 6 bases, leaving 16 bases between the germline ends. The CDR3 has 14 residues. The CDR3: CASSPVLGAGEQYF. In DNA, the CDR3 is TGTGCCAGCAGCCCGGTTTTGGGGGCCGGCGAGCAGTACTTC.

This chain joins TRBV12-3 or TRBV12-4 and TRBJ1-5; D gene unclear. The V gene lost 9 bases and the J gene lost 3 bases, with 12 bases spanning the gap. The CDR3 runs 13 residues. CDR3 in amino acids: CASAGQSNQPQHF. CDR3 nucleotides: TGTGCCAGTGCGGGCCAGTCCAATCAGCCCCAGCATTTT.

This clonotype was seen repeatedly, ten times or more. V and J are TRBV28 and TRBJ1-6; D might be TRBD1 (5 bases). Germline V lookup: CDR1 MDHEN, CDR2 SYDVKM. The CDR3 is 15 amino acids. Trimming cost V 5 bases and J 5 bases, with 13 bases left between them. CDR3 nucleotides: TGTGCCAGCAGTCCGATGGGGGGAGATAATTCACCCCTCCACTTT. Amino acid sequence: CASSPMGGDNSPLHF. Full variable domain (rest looked up from reference TRBV28 and TRBJ1-6): DVKVTQSSRYLVKRTGEKVFLECVQDMDHENMFWYRQDPGLGLRLIYFSYDVKMKEKGDIPEGYSVSREKKERFSLILESASTNQTSMYLCASSPMGGDNSPLHFGNGTRLTVT.

The chain combines TRBV10-2 with TRBJ1-6, with D tentatively TRBD1 (6 bases). Trimming shortened V by 4 bases and J by 14 bases, and 24 bases separated the two germline ends. Germline V lookup: CDR1 WSHSY, CDR2 SAAADI. The CDR3 loop spans 16 amino acids. The CDR3 sequence: CASSAQSGGGAWTLHF. Here the CDR3 DNA reads TGCGCCAGCAGTGCCCAATCGGGAGGGGGGGCATGGACCCTCCACTTT.

This clonotype was picked up a small number of times. This rearrangement joins TRBV29-1 to TRBJ2-7; D tentatively reads TRBD1 or TRBD2 (6 bases each). This CDR3 is built from 14 residues. Germline V lookup: CDR1 SQVTM, CDR2 ANQGSEA. V lost 1 base to trimming and J lost 2 bases, with 12 bases between them. DNA for the CDR3: TGCAGCGTTGAAGGCGGGACACTCCCCTACGAGCAGTACTTC. It specifies CSVEGGTLPYEQYF.

The gene calls are TRBV5-1 and TRBJ2-2; TRBD2 agrees at 15 bases. The CDR3 totals 17 residues. J lost 5 bases, V lost 4 bases, and 6 bases had no gene match. The V gene's germline CDR1 is SGHRS and CDR2 YFSETQ. The CDR3 here is CASSPGLAGGLTGELFF. The CDR3 DNA is TGCGCCAGCAGCCCGGGACTAGCGGGGGGTCTGACCGGGGAGCTGTTTTTT.

This clonotype was counted at least ten times. The rearrangement uses TRBV11-2 and TRBJ2-2, with D perhaps TRBD1 or TRBD2 (5 bases each). The CDR3 spans 12 residues. The germline V gene encodes CDR1 SGHAT and CDR2 FQNNGV. V was shortened by 7 bases and J by 7 bases, with 10 bases between the two germline ends. For the CDR3, the DNA is TGTGCCAGCAATGGGGGTAGCGGGGAGCTGTTTTTT. The encoded protein is CASNGGSGELFF.

This clonotype was counted only a few times. This chain joins TRBV5-4 and TRBJ1-5; a possible D gene is TRBD1 (5 bases). Trimming removed 2 bases at V and 8 bases at J, with 17 bases between. Germline CDR1 is SGHNT and CDR2 is YYREEE (reference sequence). This CDR3 comprises 15 residues. CDR3 sequence (DNA): TGTGCCAGCAGCTTCGGGGCTAACCCCGGGGAGCCCCAGCATTTT. Its translation: CASSFGANPGEPQHF. The full variable domain, rest sourced from reference TRBV5-4 and TRBJ1-5, is ETGVTQSPTHLIKTRGQQVTLRCSSQSGHNTVSWYQQALGQGPQFIFQYYREEENGRGNFPPRFSGLQFPNYSSELNVNALELDDSALYLCASSFGANPGEPQHFGDGTRLSIL.

This clonotype appeared many times. This chain links TRBV7-2 with TRBJ2-1, with unresolved D. The length of the CDR3 is 12 residues. The ends were cut back, 1 base at V and 8 bases at J, with 6 bases in the middle. The germline gives CDR1 SGHTA, CDR2 FQGNSA. CDR3 in DNA: TGTGCCAGCAGCTTAGTTAGGTATGAGCAGTTCTTC. It is translated as CASSLVRYEQFF.

This clonotype was found many times. The chain couples TRBV9 to TRBJ1-3; possibly TRBD1 for D (5 bases). Germline V CDR1 and CDR2: SGDLS, YYNGEE. CDR3 size: 15 residues. With 0 bases removed from V and 0 bases from J, the gap between germline ends came to 7 bases. CDR3 residues: CASSVEDSSGNTIYF. The CDR3 bases are TGTGCCAGCAGCGTAGAAGACAGCTCTGGAAACACCATATATTTT.

The chain employs TRBV27 and TRBJ1-1; D uncertain. V was pared by 4 bases and J by 5 bases, with 11 bases between. CDR1 and CDR2 (germline): MNHEY, SMNVEV (reference sequence). The CDR3 runs to 13 residues. The CDR3 spells CASSYFSGTEAFF. CDR3 sequence (DNA): TGTGCCAGCAGTTATTTTTCGGGGACTGAAGCTTTCTTT.

There are many counts of this clonotype. This rearrangement joins TRBV6-1 to TRBJ2-3; 8 nucleotides agree with TRBD1. Germline CDR1 is MNHNS and CDR2 is SASEGT. Trimming cost V 10 bases and J 4 bases; bases outside gene matches: 10. This CDR3 comprises 14 residues. Written as DNA, the CDR3 is TGTGCCACCTGGACAGGGTACCTTCCAGATACGCAGTATTTT. Protein: CATWTGYLPDTQYF.

The chain's CDR3 is CASSESYTGELFF. The CDR3 DNA reads TGCGCCAGCAGTGAGTCTTATACCGGGGAGCTGTTTTTT. The rearrangement uses TRBV10-1 and TRBJ2-2; no clear D. Germline V gene lookup returns CDR1 WNHNN and CDR2 SYGVQD (reference sequence). The CDR3 consists of 13 residues. The ends were cut back, 0 bases at V and 5 bases at J, with 4 bases in the middle.

This clonotype was observed at least ten times. This chain links TRBV25-1 with TRBJ2-5, with TRBD2 as a possible D gene (6 bases). Germline V gene data show CDR1 as MGHDK and CDR2 as SYGVNS. V gave up 5 bases and J gave up 3 bases, with 7 bases separating them. CDR3 size: 12 residues. CDR3 region: CASSSGEETQYF. As DNA, the CDR3 is TGTGCCAGCAGTTCGGGGGAAGAGACCCAGTACTTC.

The CDR3 reads CASSPGTDLGRWGEKLFF. The CDR3 coding sequence is TGTGCCAGCAGTCCAGGGACAGATTTGGGGCGTTGGGGTGAAAAACTGTTTTTT. The V and J genes are TRBV6-5 and TRBJ1-4; 7 nucleotides agree with TRBD1. Unmatched junction bases numbered 19, after V lost 5 bases and J lost 7 bases. CDR3 size: 18 residues. Per the germline V gene, CDR1 is MNHEY and CDR2 is SVGAGI.

This clonotype was seen many times. The DNA for the CDR3 is TGTGCCAGCAGATCTAACAGGGGAAAAGGAAAAGAGACCCAGTACTTC. This encodes CASRSNRGKGKETQYF. This chain links TRBV12-3 or TRBV12-4 with TRBJ2-5; 7 bases line up with TRBD1. Losses at the gene ends were 6 bases for V and 3 bases for J; bases not matched to a gene: 13. There are 16 residues in the CDR3.

The chain combines TRBV7-6 with TRBJ1-1; unclear D gene. Trimming took off 4 bases at V and 0 bases at J, with 6 bases between the two ends. This CDR3 contains 13 residues. CDR1 and CDR2 (germline): SGHVS, FNYEAQ. CDR3 residues: CASSSEVNTEAFF. CDR3 nucleotides: TGTGCCAGCAGCTCAGAAGTGAACACTGAAGCTTTCTTT.

This clonotype was counted at least ten times. The rearrangement joins TRBV3-1 to TRBJ2-7; maybe TRBD1 (6 bases). The CDR3 runs to 14 residues. The germline CDR1 and CDR2 sequences are LGHDT and YNNKEL (reference sequence). Trimming took off 1 base at V and 0 bases at J, with 7 bases between the two ends. The CDR3 DNA sequence: TGTGCCAGCAGCCAAGGGACAGTCTCCTACGAGCAGTACTTC. Translation gives CASSQGTVSYEQYF.

This clonotype was found a few times. The chain carries TRBV6-1 and TRBJ1-1; D gene uncertain. Trimming stripped 2 bases from V and 0 bases from J, with 10 bases between. The CDR3 is 15 amino acids. Germline V gives CDR1 MNHNS, CDR2 SASEGT. The CDR3 bases are TGTGCCAGCAGTGAATTTAGTACGATGAACACTGAAGCTTTCTTT. Its translation is CASSEFSTMNTEAFF.

This clonotype was counted at least ten times. The CDR3 loop reads CASSSGGAKETQYF. CDR3 nucleotides: TGTGCCAGCAGTTCTGGGGGGGCGAAAGAGACCCAGTACTTC. V usage is TRBV27 and J usage is TRBJ2-5; TRBD2 is a possible D gene (7 bases). Per the germline V gene, CDR1 is MNHEY and CDR2 is SMNVEV (reference sequence). Trimming shortened V by 4 bases and J by 3 bases, and 12 bases separated the two germline ends. The CDR3 sequence is 14 residues long.

There are a few counts of this clonotype. The gene calls are TRBV27 and TRBJ2-5; 7 bases line up with TRBD1. Germline loops: CDR1 MNHEY, CDR2 SMNVEV (reference sequence). CDR3 length equals 15 residues. After removal of 5 bases from V and 4 bases from J, the junction contained 10 bases not matched to a gene. Here the CDR3 reads CASSPRDSSPETQYF. DNA for the CDR3: TGTGCCAGCAGTCCCCGGGACAGCAGCCCAGAGACCCAGTACTTC.

This chain uses TRBV29-1 with TRBJ2-5; D is possibly TRBD1 (6 bases). V was shortened by 6 bases and J by 5 bases, with 16 bases between the two germline ends. The CDR3 consists of 13 residues. Germline values: CDR1 SQVTM, CDR2 ANQGSEA. CDR3 in amino acids: CSVEPQGRETQYF. Here the CDR3 DNA reads TGCAGCGTGGAACCTCAGGGGCGGGAGACCCAGTACTTC.

There are a few counts of this clonotype. The V and J genes are TRBV7-2 and TRBJ1-2; TRBD1 matches 7 bases. The junction had 16 bases not matched to a gene; V was cut back by 5 bases and J by 7 bases. CDR3 size: 16 residues. Germline V gene data show CDR1 as SGHTA and CDR2 as FQGNSA. The CDR3 DNA follows: TGTGCCAGCAGCCCTCCATGGGGCAGGGGGAATAGTGGCTACACCTTC. This sequence encodes CASSPPWGRGNSGYTF.

This clonotype was detected a few times. This rearrangement joins TRBV10-3 to TRBJ2-3; D not resolved. V gave up 0 bases and J gave up 1 base, with 11 bases separating them. The CDR3 is 16 residues long. The V gene's germline CDR1 is ENHRY and CDR2 SYGVKD. The DNA for the CDR3 is TGTGCCATCAGTGAGTCGCTGGACCACCGCACAGATACGCAGTATTTT. It is translated as CAISESLDHRTDTQYF.

Note on this clonotype: A read error may be the cause here, since a much bigger clone is one base away. The chain is built from TRBV5-4 and TRBJ2-7, with a weak D call TRBD1 (6 bases). Trimming removed 2 bases from V and 5 bases from J, with 11 bases in between. The germline CDR1 and CDR2 sequences are SGHNT and YYREEE (reference sequence). The CDR3 contains 13 residues. CDR3 DNA: TGTGCCAGCAGCTTTCAGGGGCGGCACGAGCAGTACTTC. Protein sequence: CASSFQGRHEQYF.

CDR3 sequence: CASSQEMTGYNEQFF. The CDR3 DNA follows: TGCGCCAGCAGCCAAGAAATGACAGGTTACAATGAGCAGTTCTTC. The chain uses TRBV4-3 and TRBJ2-1; TRBD1 might be the D (6 bases). V was clipped by 0 bases and J by 4 bases, with 10 bases between them. The CDR3 is 15 residues long. Germline V gene sequence: CDR1 LGHNA, CDR2 YSLEER.

This clonotype appeared a few times. The V gene is TRBV7-9, the J gene TRBJ2-7; D is ambiguous. Germline V gives CDR1 SEHNR, CDR2 FQNEAQ (reference sequence). CDR3 length: 12 residues. V dropped 1 base and J dropped 9 bases, with 10 bases sitting between them. This CDR3 reads CASSLGSSGQYF. The CDR3 DNA sequence: TGTGCCAGCAGCTTAGGTAGTTCAGGGCAGTACTTC.

In its sample, this clonotype was seen many times. The rearrangement joins TRBV7-3 to TRBJ2-3; perhaps D is TRBD1 or TRBD2 (5 bases each). Germline V gives CDR1 SGHTA, CDR2 FQGTGA. The CDR3 is made up of 15 amino acids. The V end lost 5 bases, the J end lost 4 bases, and 16 bases lay between the germline ends. CDR3 sequence: CASSPEGMRADTQYF. CDR3 DNA sequence: TGTGCCAGCAGCCCCGAGGGGATGAGGGCAGATACGCAGTATTTT.